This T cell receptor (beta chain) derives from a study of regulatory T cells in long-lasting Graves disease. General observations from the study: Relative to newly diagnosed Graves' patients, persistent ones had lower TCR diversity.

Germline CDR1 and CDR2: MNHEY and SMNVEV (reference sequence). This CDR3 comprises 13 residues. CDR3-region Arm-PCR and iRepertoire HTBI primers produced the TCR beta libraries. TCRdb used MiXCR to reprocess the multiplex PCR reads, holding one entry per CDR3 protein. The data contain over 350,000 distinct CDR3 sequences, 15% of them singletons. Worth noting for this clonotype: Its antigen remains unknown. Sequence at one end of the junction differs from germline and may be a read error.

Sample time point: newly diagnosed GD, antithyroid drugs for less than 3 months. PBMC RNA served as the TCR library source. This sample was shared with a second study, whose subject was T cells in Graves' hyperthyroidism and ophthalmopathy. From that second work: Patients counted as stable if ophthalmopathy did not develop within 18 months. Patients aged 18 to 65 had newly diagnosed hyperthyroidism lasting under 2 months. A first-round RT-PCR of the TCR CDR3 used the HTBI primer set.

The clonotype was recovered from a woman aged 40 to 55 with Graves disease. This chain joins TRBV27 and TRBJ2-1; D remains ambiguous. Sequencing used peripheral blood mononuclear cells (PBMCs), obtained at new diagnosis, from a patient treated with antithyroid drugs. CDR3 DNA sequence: TGTGCCAGCAGTCAAGACGGAGACAATGGGCAGTTCTTC. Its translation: CASSQDGDNGQFF.